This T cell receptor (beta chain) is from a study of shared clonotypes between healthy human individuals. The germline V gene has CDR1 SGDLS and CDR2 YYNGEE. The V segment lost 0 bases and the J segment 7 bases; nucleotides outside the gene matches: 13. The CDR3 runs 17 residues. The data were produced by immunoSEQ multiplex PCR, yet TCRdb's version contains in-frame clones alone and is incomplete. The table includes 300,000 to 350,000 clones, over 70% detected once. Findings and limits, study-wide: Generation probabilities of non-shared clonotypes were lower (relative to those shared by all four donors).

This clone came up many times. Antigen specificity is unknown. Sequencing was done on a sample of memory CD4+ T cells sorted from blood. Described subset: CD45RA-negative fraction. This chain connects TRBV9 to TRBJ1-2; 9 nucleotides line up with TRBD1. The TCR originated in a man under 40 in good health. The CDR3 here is CASSVAAAPGQGVGYTF. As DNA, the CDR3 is TGTGCCAGCAGCGTAGCGGCTGCGCCGGGACAGGGTGTTGGCTACACCTTC.